What follows describes a single TCR beta chain. This sample is part of a study of patients and donors after allogeneic stem cell transplantation. V lost 5 bases, J lost 6 bases, and 7 bases stayed unmatched. The CDR3 has 14 residues. From germline, CDR1 is PRHDT and CDR2 FYEKMQ (reference sequence). From the RT-PCR reads, TCRdb called clonotypes with MiXCR, one entry per CDR3 protein. The sample holds 70,000 to 75,000 distinct CDR3 sequences, around 27% seen once. The specimen sequenced was blood, either unsorted or a sorted T cell fraction (not recorded which). V and J are TRBV13 and TRBJ1-1; 9 bases match TRBD1. The sequence was obtained from a human donor who was either an allogeneic HSCT recipient or a stem cell or donor lymphocyte infusion donor (not recorded which). It is not recorded whose cells these are; they may come from a transplant donor. CDR3 in amino acids: CASSHAGTGSEAFF. The DNA for the CDR3 is TGTGCCAGCAGCCACGCCGGGACAGGGTCTGAAGCTTTCTTT.